Below, 9 T cell receptor beta chains from the same sample are listed, as sequenced in a study of T-cell memory formation after mild COVID-19. TCRdb reprocessed the 5' RACE reads with MiXCR, giving one entry per CDR3 protein. The sample records fewer than 250,000 distinct CDR3 sequences, roughly 10% being singletons. Sequencing used PBMCs or a T cell subset sorted from them (not recorded which). Source of these receptors: a young man who had mild COVID-19 (a few samples of this study predate the infection). Cell type and time point are not known.

This clonotype was recorded many times. The chain couples TRBV7-3 to TRBJ2-3; a weak D match, TRBD2 (7 bases). Germline CDR1 and CDR2: SGHTA and FQGTGA. V was cut by 3 bases and J by 6 bases, with 16 bases left in between. CDR3 size: 15 residues. The CDR3 sequence: CASSLTDGGADTQYF. Written as DNA, the CDR3 is TGTGCCAGCAGCTTGACCGATGGGGGGGCGGATACGCAGTATTTT.

This clonotype was seen a handful of times. The chain carries TRBV5-6 and TRBJ2-7, with D unclear. CDR1 is SGHDT, CDR2 YYEEEE, per germline. The length of the CDR3 is 13 residues. Trimming removed 1 base at V and 3 bases at J, with 8 bases between. In DNA, the CDR3 is TGTGCCAGCAGCTTGCGGTCAATCTACGAGCAGTACTTC. Amino acids: CASSLRSIYEQYF. The entire variable domain, with the rest obtained from reference TRBV5-6 and TRBJ2-7, is as follows: DAGVTQSPTHLIKTRGQQVTLRCSPKSGHDTVSWYQQALGQGPQFIFQYYEEEERQRGNFPDRFSGHQFPNYSSELNVNALLLGDSALYLCASSLRSIYEQYFGPGTRLTVT.

This clonotype appeared many times. The chain employs TRBV6-1 and TRBJ2-3; tentative D call: TRBD2 (6 bases). The CDR3 is 14 residues long. The V end was cut by 3 bases, the J end by 2 bases, with 9 bases between. Germline CDR1 reads MNHNS; CDR2 reads SASEGT. The CDR3 sequence: CASSERGATDTQYF. The DNA for the CDR3 is TGTGCCAGCAGTGAGCGCGGGGCCACAGATACGCAGTATTTT.

V is TRBV6-2 or TRBV6-3 and J is TRBJ2-7; D unclear. Trimming cost V 6 bases and J 7 bases, with 13 bases left between them. CDR3 length: 12 amino acids. Germline lookup yields CDR1 MNHEY and CDR2 SVGEGT. CDR3 nucleotides: TGTGCCAGCAGCCCTGTAAGGGTGGAGCAGTACTTC. Encoded protein: CASSPVRVEQYF.

The chain employs TRBV6-6 and TRBJ2-3; D is perhaps TRBD1 (5 bases). The CDR3 is 11 amino acids. Trimming removed 2 bases at V and 11 bases at J, with 8 bases between. In germline, CDR1 is MNHNY, CDR2 SVGAGI (reference sequence). The CDR3: CASSYPQGQYF. In nucleotides, the CDR3 is TGTGCCAGCAGTTACCCCCAGGGGCAGTATTTT.

This chain joins TRBV7-2 and TRBJ2-7; D may match TRBD1 or TRBD2 (6 bases each). The V end lost 1 base, the J end lost 4 bases, and 14 bases lay between the germline ends. Germline values: CDR1 SGHTA, CDR2 FQGNSA. CDR3 size: 15 residues. The DNA of the CDR3 is TGTGCCAGCAGCTTAGGTGCGGGACAAAGATACGAGCAGTACTTC. Translated: CASSLGAGQRYEQYF.

This clonotype came up a few times. The rearrangement links TRBV7-3 to TRBJ2-2, with D perhaps matching TRBD2 (6 bases). The V gene lost 3 bases and the J gene lost 1 base, with 9 bases spanning the gap. This CDR3 is built from 15 residues. Per the germline V gene, CDR1 is SGHTA and CDR2 is FQGTGA. The CDR3 loop is CASSLLGGNTGELFF. In nucleotides, the CDR3 is TGTGCCAGCAGCTTGTTGGGGGGGAACACCGGGGAGCTGTTTTTT.

This clonotype was counted ten times or more. The chain uses TRBV5-1 and TRBJ2-5; 9 nucleotides match TRBD2. The germline CDR1 and CDR2 sequences are SGHRS and YFSETQ. The junction had 15 bases not matched to a gene; V was cut back by 5 bases and J by 4 bases. This CDR3 region has 17 residues. CDR3 bases: TGCGCCAGCAGACCAGGTTTGCGGGGGGGCGGAGGAGAGACCCAGTACTTC. It encodes CASRPGLRGGGGETQYF.

V gene TRBV5-1 combines with J gene TRBJ1-1, with a weak D call TRBD1 (6 bases). This CDR3 region has 15 residues. Trimming pared 0 bases from V and 2 bases from J, leaving 11 bases between. In germline, CDR1 is SGHRS, CDR2 YFSETQ. The CDR3 DNA sequence: TGCGCCAGCAGCTTGGGGTGGACAGCCAACACTGAAGCTTTCTTT. Amino acids: CASSLGWTANTEAFF. The full variable domain, completed using reference TRBV5-1 and TRBJ1-1, is KAGVTQTPRYLIKTRGQQVTLSCSPISGHRSVSWYQQTPGQGLQFLFEYFSETQRNKGNFPGRFSGRQFSNSRSEMNVSTLELGDSALYLCASSLGWTANTEAFFGQGTRLTVV.